Listed below are T cell receptor beta chains from one sample, sequenced in a study of OX40 agonist ivuxolimab in advanced cancers. Here immunoSEQ multiplex PCR was the method, and the copy in TCRdb shows in-frame clones only, minus some. In the table there are fewer than 60,000 clones, around nine tenths of which are singletons. This specimen consisted of CD4+ or CD8+ T cells sorted from blood, obtained in a trial of the OX40 agonist ivuxolimab. These receptors were collected from an adult with an advanced solid tumor such as melanoma, head and neck, liver or kidney cancer. CDR3s include the opening cysteine and the closing phenylalanine or tryptophan. A D gene is named only where the DNA matches it firmly. Clone size is stated in some rows and not others, as once, few, many or a class when expanded.

d_gene	abundance	v_gene	j_gene	CDR3nt	CDR3aa
TRBD1	NA	TRBV4-3	TRBJ2-1	TGCGCCAGCAGCCAAGGGTCTCGGGACAGATCCTACAATGAGCAGTTCTTC	CASSQGSRDRSYNEQFF
TRBD2	few	TRBV5-6	TRBJ2-7	TGTGCCAGCAGCCCGGAGACTAGCGGGGAACGCGAGCAGTACTTC	CASSPETSGEREQYF
NA	NA	TRBV10-2	TRBJ2-5	TGCGCCAGCTTCGGGGTAGAAGGGACCCAGTACTTC	CASFGVEGTQYF
NA	NA	TRBV7-9	TRBJ2-5	TGTGCCAGCAGTCTTTTACCGGAGGGAGAGACCCAGTACTTC	CASSLLPEGETQYF
TRBD2	NA	TRBV10-3	TRBJ2-7	TGTGCCATCAGTGACCCTACCCGGGGGGGACTCTCCTACGAGCAGTACTTC	CAISDPTRGGLSYEQYF
NA	once	TRBV7-9	TRBJ2-1	TGTGCCAGCAGCTTAGGGGACAATGAGCAGTTCTTC	CASSLGDNEQFF
NA	NA	TRBV28	TRBJ2-1	TGTGCCAGCGTCGAGATGGGGGGCACTGAGCAGTTCTTC	CASVEMGGTEQFF
NA	NA	TRBV5-6	TRBJ1-2	TGTGCCAGCAGCTCCCGGGCCCTGAGTTTCTATGGCTACACCTTC	CASSSRALSFYGYTF
NA	NA	TRBV27	TRBJ2-1	TGTGCCAGCAGCATCCTGGGCAATGAGCAGTTCTTC	CASSILGNEQFF
NA	NA	TRBV15	TRBJ1-1	TGTGCCACCAGCAGAGACCGGGGGCCGGGAACTGAAGCTTTCTTT	CATSRDRGPGTEAFF
NA	once	TRBV9	TRBJ1-3	TGTGCCAGCAGCGTAGCTTCAGGAGTTTGGGACCTCTCTGGAAACACCATATATTTT	CASSVASGVWDLSGNTIYF
NA	NA	TRBV6-6	TRBJ2-3	TGTGCCAGCGGGTATGGGGATACGCAGTATTTT	CASGYGDTQYF
NA	once	TRBV4-1	TRBJ2-1	TGCGCCAGCAGCGACTTGGACGGCTACAATGAGCAGTTCTTC	CASSDLDGYNEQFF
NA	NA	TRBV6-5	TRBJ2-2	TGTGCCAGCAGTTACCTCGCAGGGGCGGGGGCCGGGGAGCTGTTTTTT	CASSYLAGAGAGELFF
TRBD1	NA	TRBV18	TRBJ1-2	TGTGCCAGCTCACCCACAGGGGGTCATGGCTACACCTTC	CASSPTGGHGYTF
NA	NA	TRBV13	TRBJ1-6	TGTGCCAGCAGCTTAGGAACAGGGTTTCGGTCACCCCTCCACTTT	CASSLGTGFRSPLHF